The rows below give T cell receptor beta chains drawn from one sample of a study of blood T cells in healthy people across ages. Each CDR3 protein is one row after TCRdb ran MiXCR on the 5' RACE reads. The repertoire holds about 1.7 million distinct CDR3 sequences, with roughly 27% as singletons. Sequenced sample: blood. All receptors come from a woman between 25 and 40 years old in good health. Each CDR3 is given with its conserved first and last residue. The D gene is left open where the match is weak. Not every row has a clone size; where given, it reads once, few, many or a size class.

V gene	clone size	J gene	D gene	CDR3 protein	CDR3 DNA
TRBV3-1	NA	TRBJ2-5	NA	CASSRAWDPTNEQYF	TGTGCCAGCAGCCGAGCTTGGGACCCCACTAATGAGCAGTACTTC
TRBV20-1	NA	TRBJ2-3	TRBD2	CSATFSGLAGGTDTQYF	TGCAGTGCTACGTTTTCGGGACTAGCGGGAGGCACAGATACGCAGTATTTT
TRBV28	NA	TRBJ1-5	NA	CASRPTRYYNQPQHF	TGTGCCAGCAGACCCACACGGTACTACAATCAGCCCCAGCATTTT
TRBV2	NA	TRBJ1-1	NA	CASSEGRSTEAFF	TGTGCCAGCAGTGAGGGGCGGAGCACTGAAGCTTTCTTT
TRBV29-1	NA	TRBJ2-5	NA	CSVELPGVGETQYF	TGCAGCGTTGAATTGCCTGGGGTCGGGGAGACCCAGTACTTC
TRBV18	NA	TRBJ2-7	TRBD1	CASSPLSGQGSYEQYF	TGTGCCAGCTCACCACTTTCGGGACAGGGGTCCTACGAGCAGTACTTC
TRBV5-1	many	TRBJ2-7	TRBD1	CASSSATGGSYEQYF	TGCGCCAGCAGCTCGGCGACAGGGGGCTCCTACGAGCAGTACTTC
TRBV28	NA	TRBJ1-1	NA	CASNPHQNTEAFF	TGTGCCAGCAACCCGCATCAAAACACTGAAGCTTTCTTT
TRBV27	few	TRBJ2-2	NA	CATQRRTNTGELFF	TGTGCCACCCAAAGACGGACGAACACCGGGGAGCTGTTTTTT
TRBV27	NA	TRBJ1-5	TRBD1	CASTNRTGYSNQPQHF	TGTGCCAGCACCAATCGGACAGGGTATAGCAATCAGCCCCAGCATTTT
TRBV2	few	TRBJ1-5	TRBD1	CASSKDRGGNQPQHF	TGTGCTAGCAGTAAAGACAGGGGCGGCAATCAGCCCCAGCATTTT
TRBV20-1	few	TRBJ2-1	NA	CSVRPGLRPREQFF	TGCAGTGTTCGACCGGGACTGCGGCCCAGGGAGCAGTTCTTC
TRBV28	NA	TRBJ2-4	NA	CASGLGEQYF	TGTGCCAGCGGGTTAGGAGAGCAGTACTTC
TRBV30	NA	TRBJ2-3	TRBD2	CAWSVGGRRTDTQYF	TGTGCCTGGAGTGTGGGCGGGAGACGCACAGATACGCAGTATTTT
TRBV6-5	NA	TRBJ2-5	NA	CTSSYSPAADQETQYF	TGTACCAGCAGTTACTCCCCCGCGGCAGACCAAGAGACCCAGTACTTC
TRBV4-2	NA	TRBJ2-2	TRBD1	CASSPADRPGELFF	TGTGCCAGCAGCCCAGCGGACAGGCCCGGGGAGCTGTTTTTT
TRBV5-1	few	TRBJ1-4	TRBD1	CASSWDRVNEKLFF	TGCGCCAGCAGCTGGGACAGGGTTAATGAAAAACTGTTTTTT
TRBV3-1	NA	TRBJ1-2	NA	CASSQAVRGPHGYTF	TGTGCCAGCAGCCAGGCCGTAAGGGGACCGCATGGCTACACCTTC
TRBV7-2	many	TRBJ2-3	NA	CASSLWGRSSTDTQYF	TGTGCCAGCAGCTTATGGGGGAGATCCAGCACAGATACGCAGTATTTT
TRBV5-1	few	TRBJ2-5	TRBD1	CASNGQGRSRSETQYF	TGCGCCAGCAACGGACAGGGGAGGTCTAGATCGGAGACCCAGTACTTC
TRBV29-1	few	TRBJ2-7	NA	CSASKSSSYEQYF	TGCAGCGCCTCTAAGTCGAGCTCCTACGAGCAGTACTTC
TRBV5-5	NA	TRBJ2-5	NA	CASSLYWSETQYF	TGTGCCAGCAGCTTGTATTGGTCGGAGACCCAGTACTTC
TRBV28	few	TRBJ2-7	NA	CASSLSGTAAYEQYF	TGTGCCAGCAGTTTATCCGGGACGGCAGCCTACGAGCAGTACTTC
TRBV4-3	few	TRBJ2-7	NA	CASSQDRDKYYEQYF	TGCGCCAGCAGCCAAGACCGGGACAAATACTACGAGCAGTACTTC
TRBV6-6	few	TRBJ1-4	TRBD1	CASGTTGGRNEKLFF	TGTGCCAGCGGAACGACAGGGGGCAGAAATGAAAAACTGTTTTTT
TRBV6-5	few	TRBJ2-3	NA	CASSWGIRATDTQYF	TGTGCCAGCAGTTGGGGGATCAGGGCGACAGATACGCAGTATTTT
TRBV29-1	many	TRBJ2-7	NA	CSVGEGWGVRDEQYF	TGCAGCGTTGGAGAAGGGTGGGGGGTGCGCGACGAGCAGTACTTC